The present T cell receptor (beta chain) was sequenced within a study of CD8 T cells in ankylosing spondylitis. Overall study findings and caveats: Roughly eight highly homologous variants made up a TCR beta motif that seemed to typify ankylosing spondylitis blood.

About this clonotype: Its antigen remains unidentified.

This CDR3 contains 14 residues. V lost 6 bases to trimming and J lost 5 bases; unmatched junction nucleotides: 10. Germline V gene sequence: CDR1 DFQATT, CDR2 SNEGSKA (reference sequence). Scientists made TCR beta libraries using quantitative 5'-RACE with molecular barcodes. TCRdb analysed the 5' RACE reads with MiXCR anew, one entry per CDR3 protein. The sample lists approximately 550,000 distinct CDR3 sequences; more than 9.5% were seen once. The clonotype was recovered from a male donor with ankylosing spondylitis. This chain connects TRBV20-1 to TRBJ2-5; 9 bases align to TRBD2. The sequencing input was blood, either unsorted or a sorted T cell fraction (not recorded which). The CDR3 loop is CSATSGGIQETQYF. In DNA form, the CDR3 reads TGCAGTGCGACTAGCGGAGGGATCCAGGAGACCCAGTACTTC.